This TCR beta chain derives from a study of monozygotic twins with inflammatory bowel disease. This CDR3 comprises 16 residues. Germline V gene lookup returns CDR1 LGHDT and CDR2 YNNKEL (reference sequence). Study findings and constraints: IBD patients shared fewer clonotypes with others than healthy twins, especially with disease activity. Variability in patient repertoires may have come partly from differing immunosuppressive treatments.

Every donor provided one blood sample measuring 2.5 ml. In preparing each TCR library, 3,500 to 4,500 ng of total RNA was used. TCRdb re-called the 5' RACE reads, yielding one record per CDR3 amino acid sequence without DNA. The sample includes about 200,000 distinct CDR3 sequences. In the case of this clonotype: No antigen is known for it.

The chain has TRBV3-1 and TRBJ2-7; as DNA is missing, the TRBD1 call by TCRdb cannot be tested. Sequenced input: blood. The receptor's source is a human donor with ulcerative colitis or Crohn's disease, or a healthy co-twin of an affected twin (not recorded which). The CDR3 protein is CASSQGRPRGSYEQYF.